This TCR beta chain was sequenced in a study of CD8+CD57+ T cells in acquired aplastic anemia. Study context: Sorted CD4+ and CD8+ cells yielded DNA averaging around 3.2 ug. Findings and limits, study-wide: Common to patients and controls were 25 to 30 CD8+ CDR3 sequences.

TCR beta VDJ and CDR3 profiling used genomic DNA as template. TCRdb reprocessed the reads via MiXCR and lists one record per CDR3 protein. This table holds roughly 93,000 distinct CDR3 sequences, about 67% found once. Selection for sequencing was limited to patients who had shown CD8+CD57+ cell expansion by flow cytometry. Patients were untreated when blood was sampled. A note on this clonotype: Antigen: not known.

The CDR3 consists of 16 residues. Germline CDR1 LNHNV, CDR2 YYDKDF (reference sequence). Losses at the gene ends were 0 bases for V and 3 bases for J; bases not matched to a gene: 5. Source material: sorted CD4+, CD8+, or CD8+CD57+ T cells (not recorded which) from PBMCs. The clonotype was recovered from a human donor with aplastic anemia. This rearrangement joins TRBV15 to TRBJ2-1; 7 bases map to TRBD1. CDR3 DNA: TGTGCCACCAGCAGAGATCTCGCAGGGGGCTACAATGAGCAGTTCTTC. Translation gives CATSRDLAGGYNEQFF.